This is a list of T cell receptor beta chains from one sample in a study of CD8 T cells in Susac syndrome. TCRdb reprocessed the immunoSEQ multiplex PCR reads with MiXCR, giving one entry per CDR3 protein. Among about 60,000 distinct CDR3 sequences listed, about 94% were seen once. Source material: CD8+ T cells from PBMCs. Source of these receptors: a human donor with multiple sclerosis. CDR3s include the opening cysteine and the closing phenylalanine or tryptophan.

TRBJ2-1	TRBV29-1	CSVRTGIINDQFF
TRBJ2-5	TRBV20-1	CSARSGTPQETQYF
TRBJ1-2	TRBV20-1	CSASDGTPYGYTF
TRBJ2-3	TRBV9	CASSVEGGDRADTQYF
TRBJ2-5	TRBV7-2	CASSLSLSGRQETQYF
TRBJ2-7	TRBV27	CASSFSQGSQTYEQYF
TRBJ1-1	TRBV28	CASSLGQGIEAFF
TRBJ2-5	TRBV20-1	CSAPSDRGGETQYF
TRBJ1-5	TRBV7-8	CASSLVGVSNQPQHF
TRBJ2-5	TRBV29-1	CSADQETQYF
TRBJ2-1	TRBV29-1	CSVEGAGVFGEQFF